This T cell receptor beta chain was sequenced for a study of blood T cell repertoires in COVID-19. On the study more broadly: Sites in the United States, Italy and Spain provided acute and convalescent COVID-19 samples. The cDNA or gDNA used as material had been derived from T cells, B-cell-depleted T cells, or PBMCs.

There are a few counts of this clone. Generated by immunoSEQ multiplex PCR, the TCRdb table keeps only in-frame clones and is missing some. The table lists 140,000 to 150,000 clones, about 74% of them singletons. The clonotype comes from a man aged 45-65 years with acute or convalescent COVID-19. What was sequenced was peripheral blood.

CDR3 protein: CASSGPRGAQRSNQPQHF. DNA for the CDR3: TGTGCCAGCAGTGGTCCCAGGGGGGCACAAAGGAGCAATCAGCCCCAGCATTTT. The V and J genes are TRBV6-1 and TRBJ1-5, with 7 bases fitting TRBD1. This CDR3 region has 18 residues. Per germline, CDR1 MNHNS and CDR2 SASEGT. V lost 4 bases, J lost 1 base, and 13 bases stayed unmatched.